The sequence of this T cell receptor beta chain was determined in a study of cytomegalovirus exposure and HLA in healthy donors. PCR involved 60 Vbeta and 13 Jbeta primers. Generated by immunoSEQ multiplex PCR, the TCRdb table keeps only in-frame clones and is missing some. The sample holds approximately 100,000 clones. This CDR3 is built from 16 residues. Losses at the gene ends were 4 bases for V and 8 bases for J; bases not matched to a gene: 9. CDR1 is SGHRS and CDR2 is YFSETQ in the germline V gene. The study, taken as a whole, reports: In an earlier analysis, productive rearrangement rates for most beta V segments clustered near 87% or 30%.

About this clone itself: Its specificity is not known.

The TCR originated in a man between 40 and 49 years old in good health and CMV-seronegative. What was sequenced was PBMCs. The chain has TRBV5-1 and TRBJ1-4, with TRBD1 matching over 12 bases. The CDR3 DNA is TGCGCCAGCAGCCCCGGGACAGGGGGCGGTGGCGAAAAACTGTTTTTT. Protein product: CASSPGTGGGGEKLFF.